This entry lists 22 T cell receptor delta chains sequenced from one sample in a study of gamma-delta T cells after stem cell transplantation. TCRdb re-called the RT-PCR reads with CATT. The sample contains 2,000 to 2,500 delta-chain clones, approximately 3.5% of which appear only once. Material: gamma-delta T cells. The receptors were sampled from a human donor. It is not recorded whose cells these are; they may come from a transplant donor.

This clone counts as medium-sized (0.01 to 0.1%). The chain is built from TRDV2 and TRDJ1; 8 bases fit TRDD3. Germline CDR1 reads GEAIGNYY; CDR2 reads EKD. Trimming took 3 bases from V and 1 from J; bases not matched to a gene: 9. This CDR3 is 16 amino acids long. The CDR3 DNA follows: TGTGCCTGTGACGTACTGGGGATACCAAGCACCGATAAACTCATCTTT. It is translated as CACDVLGIPSTDKLIF.

In its sample, this clone is medium-sized. The rearrangement joins TRDV2 to TRDJ1; 9 bases agree with TRDD3. The CDR3 extends over 18 amino acids. The germline CDR1 and CDR2 sequences are GEAIGNYY and EKD. The junction had 11 bases not matched to a gene; V was cut back by 1 base and J by 0 bases. The CDR3 DNA follows: TGTGCCTGTGACACGGTACTGGGGGACCCCGTGTACACCGATAAACTCATCTTT. Amino acid sequence: CACDTVLGDPVYTDKLIF.

This clone came up a few times. This likely traces to a read error, being one base from a far larger clone. This sample includes further DNA sequences coding for the same CDR3. This chain uses TRDV2 with TRDJ1, with D tentatively TRDD3 (5 bases). Trimming took off 3 bases at V and 4 bases at J, with 11 bases between the two ends. The CDR3 length is 13 residues. CDR1 is GEAIGNYY and CDR2 is EKD in the germline V gene. The CDR3 DNA reads as TGTGCCTGTGACGGCCTCGGGGACGATAAACTCATCTTT. Translated: CACDGLGDDKLIF.

This clone came up a few times. The chain couples TRDV2 to TRDJ1; 7 nucleotides match TRDD3. With V trimmed by 6 bases and J by 4 bases, 16 bases remained unmatched. Per the germline V gene, CDR1 is GEAIGNYY and CDR2 is EKD. This CDR3 has 16 amino acids. The CDR3 region is CACNSLGGTPVDKLIF. Here the CDR3 DNA reads TGTGCCTGTAACTCTCTGGGGGGTACGCCCGTCGATAAACTCATCTTT.

Remarks on this clone: This probably arose from a read error, given a far larger clone one base away. Other DNA sequences of this sample code for an identical CDR3. The chain recombines TRDV2 with TRDJ1, with 8 bases lining up with TRDD3. Germline V gene sequence: CDR1 GEAIGNYY, CDR2 EKD. The CDR3 runs 17 residues. J lost 2 bases, V lost 4 bases, and 14 bases had no gene match. CDR3 sequence reads: CACDSLTGGYETDKLIF. CDR3 coding DNA: TGTGCCTGTGATTCCCTTACTGGGGGGTACGAGACCGATAAACTCATCTTT.

This clone turned up a few times. One base away lies a much larger clone, so this may be a sequencing read error. This sample includes further DNA sequences coding for the same CDR3. Written as DNA, the CDR3 is TGTGCCTGTGACACCGCTGCTCGGGGTGGGGGATCAAGCTCATGGGACACCCGACAGATGTTTTTC. Its protein product is CACDTAARGGGSSSWDTRQMFF. This chain uses TRDV2 with TRDJ3, with 8 bases that match TRDD3. The CDR3 extends over 22 amino acids. Per germline, CDR1 GEAIGNYY and CDR2 EKD. V gave up 0 bases and J gave up 4 bases; unmatched junction bases: 19.

This clone was counted a few times. One base away lies a much larger clone, so this may be a sequencing read error. The chain uses TRDV2 and TRDJ3, with a tentative D call TRDD3 (6 bases). V lost 1 base and J 0 bases, leaving 15 bases between the germline ends. The germline CDR1 and CDR2 sequences are GEAIGNYY and EKD. The CDR3 runs 19 residues. The CDR3 DNA sequence: TGTGCCTGTGACACGGGGGGACTACGGGGCTCCTGGGACACCCGACAGATGTTTTTC. Translated: CACDTGGLRGSWDTRQMFF.

This clone is classed as medium-sized. V and J are TRDV2 and TRDJ3, with 8 bases lining up with TRDD3. Germline CDR1 reads GEAIGNYY; CDR2 reads EKD. The CDR3 runs to 20 residues. With V trimmed by 3 bases and J by 0 bases, 12 bases remained unmatched. This CDR3 is CACDAAGDTESSWDTRQMFF. CDR3 bases: TGTGCCTGTGACGCAGCAGGGGATACCGAAAGCTCCTGGGACACCCGACAGATGTTTTTC.

This clone was picked up a small number of times. A much larger clone differs by one base, so this may be a read error. Other DNA sequences of this sample code for an identical CDR3. V is TRDV2 and J is TRDJ1; weak D call: TRDD3 (6 bases). The CDR3 is made up of 16 amino acids. The V gene lost 4 bases and the J gene lost 2 bases, with 19 bases spanning the gap. Germline assignment: CDR1 GEAIGNYY and CDR2 EKD. CDR3 nucleotides: TGTGCCTGTGATAAGGTGGGGGCCCCGCCAACCGATAAACTCATCTTT. Translation: CACDKVGAPPTDKLIF.

The V and J genes are TRDV2 and TRDJ3; TRDD3 agrees at 11 bases. After removal of 0 bases from V and 2 bases from J, the junction contained 2 bases not matched to a gene. CDR1 GEAIGNYY and CDR2 EKD come from the germline V gene. The CDR3 is 18 amino acids. The CDR3 reads CACDTVLGDTWDTRQMFF. CDR3 DNA: TGTGCCTGTGACACCGTACTGGGGGATACCTGGGACACCCGACAGATGTTTTTC.

By frequency in the sample, this clone is medium-sized. The genes are TRDV2 and TRDJ1; D ambiguous. Trimming removed 0 bases at V and 0 bases at J, with 10 bases between. Looked up from germline, CDR1 is GEAIGNYY and CDR2 is EKD. CDR3 size: 15 residues. CDR3 bases: TGTGCCTGTGACACCCTCCAAGGGTACACCGATAAACTCATCTTT. Its protein is CACDTLQGYTDKLIF.

CDR3 in DNA: TGTGCCTGTGACAGACTTACTGGGGGATACCCCAACACCGATAAACTCATCTTT. Translated: CACDRLTGGYPNTDKLIF. The gene calls are TRDV2 and TRDJ1, with 12 bases that match TRDD3. This CDR3 has 18 amino acids. Germline V gene sequence: CDR1 GEAIGNYY, CDR2 EKD. With 2 bases clipped from V and 0 bases from J, the junction kept 9 bases outside the gene matches.

This clone has more than one count but fewer than ten. A much bigger clone sits one base away, suggesting this may be a read error. The sample holds other DNA sequences that translate to the same CDR3. The chain has TRDV2 and TRDJ1; no firm D call. V lost 3 bases to trimming and J lost 2 bases, with 15 bases between them. Germline values: CDR1 GEAIGNYY, CDR2 EKD. This CDR3 has 15 residues. The CDR3 coding sequence is TGTGCCTGTGACGCTGTCTCCCGTAAAACCGATAAACTCATCTTT. This gives the protein CACDAVSRKTDKLIF.

As to this clone: This may stem from a read error, because a much larger clone lies one nucleotide away. The CDR3 reads CACDTGGITGSSWGTRQMFF. As DNA, the CDR3 is TGTGCCTGTGACACAGGAGGGATAACGGGGAGCTCCTGGGGCACCCGACAGATGTTTTTC. J is TRDJ3 and V is TRDV2; D is perhaps TRDD3 (6 bases). Germline V lookup: CDR1 GEAIGNYY, CDR2 EKD. This CDR3 has 20 amino acids.

With regard to this clone: TCRdb's entry gives the protein of a much larger clone, which mismatches this DNA's translation at residue 10, likely from a read error; the protein reported here is translated from the DNA. This chain uses TRDV1 with TRDJ1; 7 bases map to TRDD3. Germline CDR1 and CDR2: TSWWSYY and QGS. The CDR3 consists of 18 residues. With 0 bases clipped from V and 4 bases from J, the junction kept 14 bases outside the gene matches. The CDR3: CALGELEWGTLTVDKLIF. The CDR3 DNA follows: TGTGCTCTTGGGGAACTCGAATGGGGGACACTCACGGTCGATAAACTCATCTTT.

This clone is labeled large. The rearrangement links TRDV2 to TRDJ1; 10 nucleotides match TRDD3. Germline values: CDR1 GEAIGNYY, CDR2 EKD. This CDR3 comprises 18 residues. J gave up 0 bases and V 0 bases, and 9 bases lay outside the gene matches. CDR3 residues: CACDTLTGGSLYTDKLIF. As DNA, the CDR3 is TGTGCCTGTGACACCCTTACTGGGGGATCTTTATACACCGATAAACTCATCTTT.

This clone was counted between two and nine times. The TCRdb protein fails to match the DNA translation at residue 13; the protein reported here was translated from the DNA. CDR3 sequence: CACDPVLGSGNLPHKLIF. CDR3 nucleotide sequence: TGTGCCTGTGACCCCGTACTGGGGTCGGGGAACCTCCCCCATAAACTCATCTTT. V and J are TRDV2 and TRDJ1, with 7 bases identical to TRDD3. V dropped 3 bases and J dropped 6; count of bases not matched to a gene: 21. The CDR3 sequence is 18 residues long. Germline values: CDR1 GEAIGNYY, CDR2 EKD.

Concerning this clone itself: TCRdb's protein for this DNA is that of a much larger clone and differs from the translation at residue 17, likely a read error; the protein shown is the DNA translation. This chain joins TRDV2 and TRDJ1, with 9 bases matching TRDD3. The germline CDR1 and CDR2 sequences are GEAIGNYY and EKD. J lost 3 bases, V lost 0 bases, and 25 bases had no gene match. This CDR3 has 22 residues. For the CDR3, the DNA is TGTGCCTGTGACACCGTCGTGCCCCCTCAGGACCCTACTGGGGGACCTCCCGATAAACTCATCTTT. Encoded protein: CACDTVVPPQDPTGGPPDKLIF.

This clone is judged medium-sized. Other DNA sequences from this sample encode an identical CDR3 as well. V is TRDV2 and J is TRDJ1, with D tentatively TRDD3 (6 bases). The germline V gene encodes CDR1 GEAIGNYY and CDR2 EKD. Trimming cost V 4 bases and J 2 bases, with 19 bases left between them. This CDR3 is 16 amino acids long. CDR3 in DNA: TGTGCCTGTGATAAAGTGGGGGCCCCGCCAACCGATAAACTCATCTTT. Protein: CACDKVGAPPTDKLIF.

This clone turned up a few times. TCRdb records a much larger clone's protein for this DNA, with a difference at residue 5 that likely arises from a read error; the protein given is the translation of the DNA. This chain joins TRDV3 and TRDJ1; possible D gene TRDD3, 9 bases. This CDR3 spans 21 amino acids. V lost 4 bases, J lost 0 bases, and 36 bases lay in between. Germline assignment: CDR1 TVYSNPD and CDR2 GDNSRS (reference sequence). The CDR3 DNA reads as TGTGCCTCTGTCCACCTTCCTAAACCGGACTGGGGGACCGTGTACACCGATAAACTCATCTTT. Translation: CASVHLPKPDWGTVYTDKLIF.

By share, this clone ranks as medium-sized. Within the sample, other DNA sequences also encode this same CDR3. The chain carries TRDV2 and TRDJ1; maybe TRDD3 (6 bases). The CDR3 spans 16 residues. CDR1 is GEAIGNYY, CDR2 EKD, per germline. The V and J ends lost 1 base and 0 bases respectively, with 14 bases between them. CDR3 sequence (DNA): TGTGCCTGTGACACTTTGGGGGCCGCGTACACCGATAAACTCATCTTT. Translated: CACDTLGAAYTDKLIF.

This clone showed up just a few times. A read error likely explains this, since a far larger clone differs by one base. V is TRDV1 and J is TRDJ1; D tentatively reads TRDD2 or TRDD3 (7 bases each). This CDR3 is 21 amino acids long. Germline V CDR1 and CDR2: TSWWSYY, QGS. This chain's CDR3 is CAPGEASFLLTYWGPPGKLIF. As DNA, the CDR3 is TGTGCTCCTGGGGAAGCCTCCTTCCTGCTGACTTACTGGGGCCCTCCGGGTAAACTCATCTTT.